The rows below give T cell receptor beta chains drawn from one sample of a study of graft-versus-host responses after intestinal transplantation. Method: immunoSEQ multiplex PCR; TCRdb's copy keeps in-frame clones and lacks some. The sample has about 120,000 clones, 85% to 95% seen once. These receptors' targets are unknown. The material was unstimulated CD8+ T cells sorted from spleen or lymph node cells, obtained before intestinal transplant. The receptors come from a human donor who received an intestinal transplant. Both conserved end residues are part of each CDR3. A D gene is named only where the DNA matches it firmly. Clone size, where shown, is once, few, many, or a class for clones that have expanded.

J: TRBJ1-4; V: TRBV6-6; D: NA; size: NA; CDR3: CASSSSSDRANEKLFF; DNA: TGTGCCAGCAGTTCCTCGTCAGACCGGGCTAATGAAAAACTGTTTTTT
J: TRBJ2-1; V: TRBV28; D: NA; size: NA; CDR3: CASSLVLGISLSSYNEQFF; DNA: TGTGCCAGCAGTTTGGTCCTTGGGATTAGCCTGAGCTCCTACAATGAGCAGTTCTTC
J: TRBJ1-2; V: TRBV9; D: TRBD1; size: NA; CDR3: CASSVDPREGTGDYGYTF; DNA: TGTGCCAGCAGCGTAGATCCGAGGGAGGGGACAGGCGACTATGGCTACACCTTC
J: TRBJ2-1; V: TRBV7-2; D: TRBD2; size: NA; CDR3: CASSGSSGGAGEQFF; DNA: TGTGCCAGCAGCGGAAGTAGCGGGGGGGCCGGGGAGCAGTTCTTC
J: TRBJ1-2; V: TRBV29-1; D: TRBD1; size: NA; CDR3: CSVPLYIDRADGYTF; DNA: TGCAGCGTACCTCTCTACATTGACAGGGCCGATGGCTACACCTTC
J: TRBJ2-1; V: TRBV27; D: NA; size: NA; CDR3: CASSKRGDPSYNEQFF; DNA: TGTGCCAGCAGTAAGAGGGGAGACCCCTCCTACAATGAGCAGTTCTTC
J: TRBJ2-1; V: TRBV9; D: TRBD2; size: NA; CDR3: CASSVDWREIHNEQFF; DNA: TGTGCCAGCAGCGTAGACTGGCGGGAGATCCACAATGAGCAGTTCTTC
J: TRBJ1-3; V: TRBV28; D: NA; size: NA; CDR3: CASSLYGGGPPRDTIYF; DNA: TGTGCCAGCAGTCTTTACGGGGGGGGGCCTCCCAGGGACACCATATATTTT
J: TRBJ1-3; V: TRBV9; D: TRBD1; size: once; CDR3: CASSVSQGRNTIYF; DNA: TGTGCCAGCAGCGTATCACAGGGGAGAAACACCATATATTTT
J: TRBJ2-4; V: TRBV11-2; D: NA; size: NA; CDR3: CASSLGGVGYIQYF; DNA: TGTGCCAGCAGCTTAGGGGGAGTCGGGTACATTCAGTACTTC
J: TRBJ2-1; V: TRBV19; D: NA; size: NA; CDR3: CASSIPASIRARSYNEQFF; DNA: TGTGCCAGTAGTATACCCGCTTCAATTCGGGCTCGCTCCTACAATGAGCAGTTCTTC
J: TRBJ2-7; V: TRBV5-1; D: NA; size: NA; CDR3: CASSLVAQGYEQYF; DNA: TGCGCCAGCAGCTTGGTCGCGCAGGGCTACGAGCAGTACTTC
J: TRBJ2-3; V: TRBV18; D: NA; size: NA; CDR3: CASSSEGRTDTQYF; DNA: TGTGCCAGCTCGTCGGAGGGGAGGACAGATACGCAGTATTTT
J: TRBJ2-7; V: TRBV13; D: NA; size: NA; CDR3: CASTYGRSSGEQYF; DNA: TGTGCCAGCACCTACGGACGGTCCTCTGGGGAGCAGTACTTC
J: TRBJ1-2; V: TRBV9; D: NA; size: NA; CDR3: CASSVGGRTSFGYTF; DNA: TGTGCCAGCAGCGTAGGAGGCAGAACTTCGTTTGGCTACACCTTC
J: TRBJ2-7; V: TRBV19; D: TRBD1; size: NA; CDR3: CASSDRGLSYEQYF; DNA: TGTGCCAGTTCAGACAGGGGGCTATCCTACGAGCAGTACTTC
J: TRBJ2-2; V: TRBV28; D: NA; size: NA; CDR3: CASSLRERAGELFF; DNA: TGTGCCAGCAGTTTGCGGGAAAGGGCCGGGGAGCTGTTTTTT
J: TRBJ2-7; V: TRBV7-9; D: NA; size: NA; CDR3: CASSQGSYEQYF; DNA: TGTGCCAGCAGTCAGGGTTCGTACGAGCAGTACTTC
J: TRBJ1-1; V: TRBV14; D: TRBD1; size: NA; CDR3: CASSQDFRTGGGYLNTEAFF; DNA: TGTGCCAGCAGCCAAGATTTTAGGACAGGCGGAGGGTACCTGAACACTGAAGCTTTCTTT
J: TRBJ2-5; V: TRBV28; D: NA; size: NA; CDR3: CASSQTSTQETQYF; DNA: TGTGCCAGCAGCCAAACTAGCACACAAGAGACCCAGTACTTC
J: TRBJ2-7; V: TRBV2; D: NA; size: NA; CDR3: CASRLGISYEQYF; DNA: TGTGCCAGCAGATTAGGTATCTCCTACGAGCAGTACTTC
J: TRBJ2-5; V: TRBV4-1; D: NA; size: once; CDR3: CASSRNYPQETQYF; DNA: TGCGCCAGCAGCCGTAACTACCCCCAAGAGACCCAGTACTTC
J: TRBJ2-1; V: TRBV19; D: TRBD1; size: NA; CDR3: CASHLAGQEHYNEQFF; DNA: TGTGCCAGTCATCTTGCAGGACAGGAGCACTACAATGAGCAGTTCTTC
J: TRBJ2-7; V: TRBV28; D: NA; size: once; CDR3: CASSPWGLEQYF; DNA: TGTGCCAGCAGTCCATGGGGGCTCGAGCAGTACTTC
J: TRBJ2-6; V: TRBV11-2; D: NA; size: NA; CDR3: CASSSLSGANVLTF; DNA: TGTGCCAGCAGCTCCCTCTCTGGGGCCAACGTCCTGACTTTC
J: TRBJ2-1; V: TRBV28; D: TRBD2; size: once; CDR3: CASSLLAGEVYNEQFF; DNA: TGTGCCAGCAGTTTACTAGCGGGAGAAGTCTACAATGAGCAGTTCTTC